Detailed here is one T cell receptor (beta chain). The antigen remains undetermined. The CDR3 spans 17 residues. Germline V gene data show CDR1 as KGHSH and CDR2 as LQKENI. The V segment lost 8 bases and the J segment 1 base; nucleotides outside the gene matches: 11. This specimen comes from a study of lymphopenia after photon versus proton radiotherapy. Measured with immunoSEQ multiplex PCR; TCRdb has only the in-frame clones, and not every one. The profile shows over 30,000 clones, over 75% of them singletons. Study findings and constraints: After the lymphocyte nadir, photon-treated repertoires showed oligoclonal expansion, especially of CD8+ Temra cells. Larger post-nadir TCR diversity loss correlated inversely with survival in deceased patients.

This sequence joins TRBV18 and TRBJ2-1; TRBD2 aligns across 10 bases. This sample comprised peripheral blood, obtained from a patient treated with proton-based radiotherapy. This TCR was sampled from a woman between 65 and 79 years old with pancreatic cancer. The CDR3 sequence is CASLAASGSRSYNEQFF. DNA for the CDR3: TGTGCCAGCCTCGCGGCTAGCGGGAGTCGGTCCTACAATGAGCAGTTCTTC.